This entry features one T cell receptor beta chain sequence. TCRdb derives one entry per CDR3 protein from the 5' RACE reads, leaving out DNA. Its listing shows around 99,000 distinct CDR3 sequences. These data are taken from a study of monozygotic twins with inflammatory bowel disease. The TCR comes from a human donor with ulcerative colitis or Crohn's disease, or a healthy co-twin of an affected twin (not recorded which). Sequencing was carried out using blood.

The CDR3 region is CSVAGLAGPTDTQYF. The chain carries TRBV29-1 and TRBJ2-3; TCRdb indicates TRBD2, and absent DNA this call remains unverified. The CDR3 consists of 15 residues. In germline, CDR1 is SQVTM, CDR2 ANQGSEA.